These T cell receptor beta chains were read from a single sample in a study of T cells in Graves' hyperthyroidism and ophthalmopathy. TCRdb reprocessed the multiplex PCR reads with MiXCR, giving one entry per CDR3 protein. Of approximately 400,000 distinct CDR3 sequences detected, around 25% appear once; the ten largest clones hold about 73%. The specimen sequenced was blood. Receptor source: a man aged 45-65 years with Graves' hyperthyroidism. The CDR3 runs from the conserved cysteine through the conserved F or W. D genes are given only for firm matches. Size tells how often a clone was seen (once, few, many) or the class of an expanded clone, and some rows leave it out.

j_call clone_size v_call d_call cdr3_nt cdr3_aa
TRBJ2-5 . TRBV19 . TGTGCCAGTAACGTGCTGGGAGAGACCCAGTACTTC CASNVLGETQYF
TRBJ2-2 . TRBV7-3 TRBD1 TGTGCCAGCAGCTTCGGGACAGGGCTAACCGGGGAGCTGTTTTTT CASSFGTGLTGELFF
TRBJ2-7 many TRBV3-1 TRBD1 TGTGCCAGCAGCCAGGTGGGACAGGCCTACGAGCAGTACTTC CASSQVGQAYEQYF
TRBJ2-3 many TRBV11-2 TRBD2 TGTGCCAGCAGCAAGGGACTAGCGGTAGATACGCAGTATTTT CASSKGLAVDTQYF
TRBJ1-1 few TRBV5-1 . TGCGCCAGCAGTACTCAAATCGGTAGCACTGAAGCTTTCTTT CASSTQIGSTEAFF
TRBJ1-2 . TRBV2 . TGTGCCGGCAATGAACACCGAAATGGCTACACCTTC CAGNEHRNGYTF
TRBJ1-1 . TRBV10-3 . TGTGCCATCAGTTACGACAGCTCTGTTGAAGCTTTCTTT CAISYDSSVEAFF
TRBJ1-2 few TRBV6-2/TRBV6-3 . TGTGCCAGCAGTTCGGAGCAGGGATTTAGAAACTATGGCTACACCTTC CASSSEQGFRNYGYTF
TRBJ2-7 . TRBV19 TRBD1 TGTGCCAGTGCCGCCTCCTGGACAGGGGGCTCCTACGAGCAGTACTTC CASAASWTGGSYEQYF
TRBJ2-2 . TRBV24-1 . TGTGCCATCGGGACACCTAACACCGGGGAGCTGTTTTTT CAIGTPNTGELFF
TRBJ2-7 many TRBV28 . TGTGCCAGCAGTTCGTTAATGGGACAAGCTGGGGAGCAGTACTTC CASSSLMGQAGEQYF
TRBJ2-3 few TRBV25-1 . TGTGCCAGCAGTTGGCGGTCCAACACAGATACGCAGTATTTT CASSWRSNTDTQYF
TRBJ2-7 . TRBV27 . TGTGCCAGCAGTTTGCGAGGGGCTACCTACGAGCAGTACTTC CASSLRGATYEQYF
TRBJ2-1 many TRBV6-2/TRBV6-3 . TGTGCCAGCAGTTGGACTTTCTCCAATGAGCAGTTCTTC CASSWTFSNEQFF
TRBJ2-1 . TRBV7-9 TRBD1 TGTGCCAGCAGCGAGGACAGGGCATACAATGAGCAGTTCTTC CASSEDRAYNEQFF
TRBJ1-2 few TRBV18 . TGTGCCAGCTCACCAATCTGGGTGCCGGACTATGGCTACACCTTC CASSPIWVPDYGYTF
TRBJ2-3 . TRBV30 . TGTGCCTGGGGACAGAAAGATACGCAGTATTTT CAWGQKDTQYF
TRBJ1-4 few TRBV18 . TGTGCCAGCTCAAAGGGGTTTAATGAAAAACTGTTTTTT CASSKGFNEKLFF
TRBJ2-5 . TRBV20-1 . TGCAGTGCTAGAGGCTCCCAAGAGACCCAGTACTTC CSARGSQETQYF
TRBJ2-3 many TRBV27 TRBD2 TGTGCCAGCAGTACCTATAGCGGGAGGGGCACAGATACGCAGTATTTT CASSTYSGRGTDTQYF
TRBJ1-1 many TRBV6-1 . TGTGCCAGCAGCAAGGACAGGAACACTGAAGCTTTCTTT CASSKDRNTEAFF
TRBJ1-5 . TRBV5-1 . TGCGCCAGCAGCTTGCGGCCTGGGGGCGGACAGCCCCAGCATTTT CASSLRPGGGQPQHF
TRBJ2-7 many TRBV7-2 . TGTGCCAGCAGCTCTCACTCTGTCGAGCAGTACTTC CASSSHSVEQYF
TRBJ1-4 few TRBV28 . TGTGCCAGCAGTTTTCGGGACACTAATGAAAAACTGTTTTTT CASSFRDTNEKLFF
TRBJ2-1 . TRBV6-1 TRBD2 TGTGCCAGCAGTGAAATCCCAGTGGCTAGCGGGGCCTACAATGAGCAGTTCTTC CASSEIPVASGAYNEQFF
TRBJ2-2 . TRBV11-2 . TGTGCCAGCAGCTTAAGGCCTCGGGTAACCGGGGAGCTGTTTTTT CASSLRPRVTGELFF
TRBJ2-3 many TRBV11-1 TRBD2 TGTGCCAGCAGCGCGGGAGGTAATGCAGATACGCAGTATTTT CASSAGGNADTQYF
TRBJ1-6 few TRBV30 . TGTGCCTGGAGTTCGGGCGATCTTTCACCCCTCCACTTT CAWSSGDLSPLHF
TRBJ1-1 many TRBV29-1 TRBD1 TGCAGCGTTGACAGGGGGCGACGGAACACTGAAGCTTTCTTT CSVDRGRRNTEAFF
TRBJ1-3 few TRBV20-1 . TGCAGTGCCCAGGCCCTGGGAAACACCATATATTTT CSAQALGNTIYF
TRBJ1-1 . TRBV6-1 . TGTGCCAGCAGTCCATGGGAACCCGGGGCGGACACTGAAGCTTTCTTT CASSPWEPGADTEAFF
TRBJ2-1 many TRBV3-1 . TGTGCCAGCAGCCAAGCCAGCCGTGAGCAGTTCTTC CASSQASREQFF
TRBJ2-3 many TRBV12-5 . TGTGCTAGTGGTTTGGACAGCTCTAGCACAGATACGCAGTATTTT CASGLDSSSTDTQYF
TRBJ1-1 once TRBV13 . TGTGCCAGCAGCTTAAATCTTAGGGGCACTGAAGCTTTCTTT CASSLNLRGTEAFF
TRBJ2-1 few TRBV5-6 . TGTGCCAGCAGCTTGTTCAAGCAGAACAATTACAATGAGCAGTTCTTC CASSLFKQNNYNEQFF
TRBJ2-7 many TRBV11-2 . TGTGCCAGCAGCCCAGATGACTATTACTCCTACGAGCAGTACTTC CASSPDDYYSYEQYF
TRBJ2-2 . TRBV6-1 TRBD2 TGTGCCAGCAGCTCCCACATTACTAGCGCGAACACCGGGGAGCTGTTTTTT CASSSHITSANTGELFF
TRBJ2-7 . TRBV6-1 . TGTGCCAGCAGAGCCGGGACATGGAGCTCCTACGAGCAGTACTTC CASRAGTWSSYEQYF
TRBJ2-3 . TRBV12-3/TRBV12-4 TRBD2 TGTGCCAGCAGCGGACTAGCGGGAGGGCAAGATACGCAGTATTTT CASSGLAGGQDTQYF
TRBJ1-5 few TRBV27 . TGTGCCAGCAGAAAACAGGAGGAGCCCCAGCATTTT CASRKQEEPQHF
TRBJ2-7 . TRBV9 TRBD1 TGTGCCAGCAGCGGGGGACAGTCCTACGAGCAGTACTTC CASSGGQSYEQYF
TRBJ2-1 few TRBV11-2 . TGTGCCAGCAGCTTAGAAGGGTTCAATGAGCAGTTCTTC CASSLEGFNEQFF
TRBJ2-1 . TRBV19 . TGTGCCAGTAGTATAGATCGGGTTGGCAATGAGCAGTTCTTC CASSIDRVGNEQFF
TRBJ2-1 once TRBV19 TRBD2 TGTGCCAGTAGTATCCTTGCGGGAGGGCCGGGTGAGCAGTTCTTC CASSILAGGPGEQFF
TRBJ1-2 . TRBV20-1 . TGCAGTGCTAGAGAGTTAGGATCCTATGGCTACACCTTC CSARELGSYGYTF
TRBJ2-2 once TRBV29-1 . TGCAGCGTACGAGTGACGGGAGCGAACACCGGGGAGCTGTTTTTT CSVRVTGANTGELFF
TRBJ2-7 . TRBV13 TRBD2 TGTGCCAGCAGCGATACTAGCGGAAGAAACTACGAGCAGTACTTC CASSDTSGRNYEQYF
TRBJ2-5 . TRBV6-5 TRBD1 TGTGCCAGCAGTTATCCTAGGTCGGACAGGGGATACTTC CASSYPRSDRGYF
TRBJ1-5 many TRBV2 . TGTGCCAGCAGTCAGGACGGGAATCAGCCCCAGCATTTT CASSQDGNQPQHF
TRBJ2-7 few TRBV27 . TGTGCCAGCTCCGAGGAAACCCACCGGGAGCAGTACTTC CASSEETHREQYF
TRBJ2-2 few TRBV7-3 TRBD2 TGTGCCAGCAGCCCGACTAGCACCCCCCGGGAGCTGTTTTTT CASSPTSTPRELFF
TRBJ1-5 few TRBV6-1 TRBD1 TGTGCCAGCAGTGACGGGCTAGGACAGGGAGGTCAGCCCCAGCATTTT CASSDGLGQGGQPQHF
TRBJ1-1 . TRBV24-1 . TGTGCCACCAGTGATACAACAGATAACACTGAAGCTTTCTTT CATSDTTDNTEAFF
TRBJ2-3 many TRBV5-1 TRBD2 TGCGCCAGCAGCCCCCCGGGACTAGCGAGCACAGATACGCAGTATTTT CASSPPGLASTDTQYF
TRBJ1-4 few TRBV7-2 . TGTGCCAGCAGCCGGGGACGGGATGAAAAACTGTTTTTT CASSRGRDEKLFF
TRBJ2-1 . TRBV11-2 . TGTGCCAGCAGACGTCAGGGATTGCGGAATGAGCAGTTCTTC CASRRQGLRNEQFF
TRBJ2-7 . TRBV29-1 . TGCAGCGTTGAAACCGCCAGCTTCCACGAGCAGTACTTC CSVETASFHEQYF
TRBJ1-5 many TRBV5-1 . TGCGCCAGCAGCATGTGGACAAATCAGCCCCAGCATTTT CASSMWTNQPQHF
TRBJ1-2 few TRBV6-1 . TGTGCCAGCAGTTCGGACTGGGGATATGGCTACACCTTC CASSSDWGYGYTF
TRBJ1-5 . TRBV7-2 . TGTGCCAGCAGCTCAGACTCGTCCCCGTGGCAGCCCCAGCATTTT CASSSDSSPWQPQHF